The 25 T cell receptor beta chains in this list originate from one sample, sequenced in a study of CD8+ T cells in alopecia areata. The treatment denotes: oral pan-JAK inhibitor, 5-10 mg twice daily. RNA extraction was followed by reverse transcription into cDNA, which acted as the sequencing template. TCRdb's table, derived via immunoSEQ multiplex PCR, lists solely in-frame clones and lacks some. The data contain about 180,000 clones, approximately 53% of them seen just once; the ten biggest clones take up approximately 10%. The sequencing used CD8+ T cells sorted from blood, collected at week 24, from a patient treated with tofacitinib. The origin of the receptors is a human donor with alopecia areata.

This rearrangement joins TRBV11-2 to TRBJ1-6; D remains unclear. The CDR3 is 11 amino acids. V was cut by 5 bases and J by 7 bases, with 3 bases left in between. Germline CDR1 SGHAT, CDR2 FQNNGV. The CDR3 loop is CASSTNSPLHF. CDR3 bases: TGTGCCAGCAGCACGAATTCACCCCTCCACTTT.

The chain links TRBV7-9 to TRBJ1-1; the D gene is possibly TRBD1 (5 bases). The CDR3 consists of 15 residues. CDR1 is SEHNR and CDR2 is FQNEAQ in the germline V gene (reference sequence). The V gene lost 0 bases and the J gene lost 2 bases, with 10 bases spanning the gap. CDR3 nucleotide sequence: TGTGCCAGCAGCTTAGCGGCCGGGGGAAACACTGAAGCTTTCTTT. Protein product: CASSLAAGGNTEAFF. Full variable domain (outside the CDR3, taken from reference TRBV7-9 and TRBJ1-1): DTGVSQNPRHKITKRGQNVTFRCDPISEHNRLYWYRQTLGQGPEFLTYFQNEAQLEKSRLLSDRFSAERPKGSFSTLEIQRTEQGDSAMYLCASSLAAGGNTEAFFGQGTRLTVV.

The gene calls are TRBV27 and TRBJ2-1, with a weak D call TRBD2 (5 bases). The V gene's germline CDR1 is MNHEY and CDR2 SMNVEV (reference sequence). Trimming cost V 1 base and J 8 bases, with 9 bases left between them. The CDR3 sequence is 13 residues long. The CDR3 is CASSLWYGDEQFF. The CDR3 coding sequence is TGTGCCAGCAGTTTATGGTACGGGGATGAGCAGTTCTTC.

V and J are TRBV27 and TRBJ1-6; no reliable D call. V lost 1 base and J lost 0, with 4 bases in between. CDR1 and CDR2 from the germline V gene are MNHEY and SMNVEV (reference sequence). The length of the CDR3 is 15 residues. DNA of the CDR3: TGTGCCAGCAGTTTATTAGGCTCCTATAATTCACCCCTCCACTTT. As protein: CASSLLGSYNSPLHF.

This clone showed up just a few times. The chain joins TRBV6-1 to TRBJ1-2, with TRBD1 as a possible D gene (6 bases). The CDR3 extends over 14 amino acids. The ends were cut back, 2 bases at V and 7 bases at J, with 14 bases in the middle. Germline CDR1 and CDR2: MNHNS and SASEGT. This chain's CDR3 is CASSEIRGRFGYTF. In nucleotides, the CDR3 is TGTGCCAGCAGTGAAATCCGGGGGCGGTTTGGCTACACCTTC.

V and J are TRBV14 and TRBJ1-4; D gene unclear. The V end was cut by 2 bases, the J end by 8 bases, with 12 bases between. Germline-derived CDR1 and CDR2 are SGHDN and FVKESK. The CDR3 totals 14 residues. The CDR3 nucleotides are TGTGCCAGCAGCCAACTGCTTTCCGGGGAAAAACTGTTTTTT. This codes for CASSQLLSGEKLFF.

Concerning this clone: This CDR3 is also generated by other DNA sequences in the sample. V is TRBV5-6 and J is TRBJ2-3; D uncertain. The CDR3 spans 14 residues. Trimming removed 0 bases at V and 2 bases at J, with 7 bases between. Germline V gene lookup returns CDR1 SGHDT and CDR2 YYEEEE. The CDR3 region has the DNA TGTGCCAGCAGCTTGGGGGCCTACACAGATACGCAGTATTTT. Its protein is CASSLGAYTDTQYF.

The chain carries TRBV27 and TRBJ2-1; a possible D gene is TRBD1 (5 bases). V was trimmed by 6 bases and J by 5 bases, leaving 11 bases between them. Per the germline V gene, CDR1 is MNHEY and CDR2 is SMNVEV (reference sequence). There are 13 residues in the CDR3. The CDR3 DNA is TGTGCCAGCAGGACAGTCAATAACAATGAGCAGTTCTTC. This gives the protein CASRTVNNNEQFF.

This rearrangement joins TRBV4-3 to TRBJ2-1; D call uncertain. V lost 0 bases to trimming and J lost 3 bases, with 3 bases between them. The CDR3 sequence is 13 residues long. Germline loops: CDR1 LGHNA, CDR2 YSLEER. The CDR3: CASSQDDYNEQFF. In DNA form, the CDR3 reads TGCGCCAGCAGCCAAGACGACTACAATGAGCAGTTCTTC.

The genes are TRBV7-3 and TRBJ2-1, with D maybe TRBD1 (6 bases). This CDR3 spans 13 amino acids. Germline V gene lookup returns CDR1 SGHTA and CDR2 FQGTGA. V shed 4 bases and J shed 4 bases, with 8 bases lying between them. CDR3 DNA: TGTGCCAGCAGCTCCCAGGGGTACAATGAGCAGTTCTTC. Its protein is CASSSQGYNEQFF.

The chain is built from TRBV12-5 and TRBJ1-5; the D gene is possibly TRBD1 (5 bases). Trimming took off 6 bases at V and 10 bases at J, with 10 bases between the two ends. This CDR3 spans 11 amino acids. In germline, CDR1 is LGHNT, CDR2 FRNRAP. The CDR3 region has the DNA TGTGCTAGTGGACCCGGGGCACCCCAGCATTTT. It encodes CASGPGAPQHF.

J is TRBJ1-1 and V is TRBV4-3, with a weak D call TRBD1 (5 bases). The V gene's germline CDR1 is LGHNA and CDR2 YSLEER. Trimming cost V 4 bases and J 3 bases, with 18 bases left between them. This CDR3 spans 16 amino acids. The CDR3 nucleotides read TGCGCCAGCAGCCCGACCTCGGAGGCGGGGGACACTGAAGCTTTCTTT. Translated: CASSPTSEAGDTEAFF.

The sample holds a few counts of this clone. The chain is built from TRBV7-9 and TRBJ1-4; 7 bases are a match to TRBD1. CDR3 length: 13 residues. The ends lost 5 bases at V and 5 bases at J; junction bases unmatched: 2. Looked up from germline, CDR1 is SEHNR and CDR2 is FQNEAQ (reference sequence). The DNA for the CDR3 is TGTGCCAGCAGCCCGACAGGGAATGAAAAACTGTTTTTT. Protein: CASSPTGNEKLFF. The entire variable domain, with the rest obtained from reference TRBV7-9 and TRBJ1-4, is as follows: DTGVSQNPRHKITKRGQNVTFRCDPISEHNRLYWYRQTLGQGPEFLTYFQNEAQLEKSRLLSDRFSAERPKGSFSTLEIQRTEQGDSAMYLCASSPTGNEKLFFGSGTQLSVL.

The rearrangement uses TRBV7-8 and TRBJ2-1; TRBD1 aligns across 8 bases. The CDR3 has 15 residues. Germline V gene lookup returns CDR1 SGHVS and CDR2 FQNEAQ. The V gene end was trimmed by 5 bases and the J gene end by 3 bases; junction bases not matched to a gene: 6. The CDR3 region has the DNA TGTGCCAGCAGCACCGGGACAGGATACTACAATGAGCAGTTCTTC. Its protein product is CASSTGTGYYNEQFF. Using reference TRBV7-8 and TRBJ2-1 for the parts outside the CDR3, the full variable domain is GAGVSQSPRYKVAKRGQDVALRCDPISGHVSLFWYQQALGQGPEFLTYFQNEAQLDKSGLPSDRFFAERPEGSVSTLKIQRTQQEDSAVYLCASSTGTGYYNEQFFGPGTRLTVL.

The chain recombines TRBV5-6 with TRBJ1-2; no firm D call. Deletions cut 4 bases from V and 10 bases from J, with 14 bases between. Germline V gene sequence: CDR1 SGHDT, CDR2 YYEEEE. The CDR3 loop spans 12 amino acids. CDR3 bases: TGTGCCAGCAGCCCTGGTGGGAGAGACTACACCTTC. Translated: CASSPGGRDYTF.

This clone was counted only a few times. The sample carries other DNA sequences with the same CDR3. The J gene is TRBJ2-7, the V gene TRBV30; 8 positions match TRBD1. This CDR3 is built from 12 residues. CDR1 is GTSNPN, CDR2 SVGIG, per germline (reference sequence). Unmatched junction bases numbered 0, after V lost 5 bases and J lost 0 bases. CDR3 protein: CAWGTGSYEQYF. The DNA for the CDR3 is TGTGCCTGGGGGACAGGCTCCTACGAGCAGTACTTC.

The J gene is TRBJ1-2, the V gene TRBV2; 7 bases fit TRBD1. The germline V gene encodes CDR1 SNHLY and CDR2 FYNNEI. The CDR3 has 14 residues. V dropped 5 bases and J dropped 0; count of bases not matched to a gene: 3. The CDR3 sequence: CASSPGTANYGYTF. The CDR3 bases are TGTGCCAGCAGTCCCGGGACAGCTAACTATGGCTACACCTTC.

This clone was detected a few times. The V call is TRBV11-2, the J call TRBJ1-6; D remains unclear. The germline V gene encodes CDR1 SGHAT and CDR2 FQNNGV. V was shortened by 0 bases and J by 4 bases, with 7 bases between the two germline ends. CDR3 length equals 15 residues. CDR3 in DNA: TGTGCCAGCAGCTTAGATCCTGATTATAATTCACCCCTCCACTTT. Translated: CASSLDPDYNSPLHF.

The rearrangement uses TRBV7-9 and TRBJ1-2, with D uncertain. This CDR3 contains 13 residues. The germline V gene has CDR1 SEHNR and CDR2 FQNEAQ (reference sequence). Trimming took 0 bases from V and 8 from J, leaving 10 bases between them. The CDR3: CASSLAVAQGYTF. The CDR3 nucleotides are TGTGCCAGCAGCTTAGCTGTAGCTCAGGGCTACACCTTC.

This clone showed up just a few times. The V gene is TRBV6-5, the J gene TRBJ1-6, with D tentatively TRBD1 (5 bases). The CDR3 runs to 13 residues. With 8 bases removed from V and 7 bases from J, the gap between germline ends came to 12 bases. The germline V gene has CDR1 MNHEY and CDR2 SVGAGI. CDR3 coding DNA: TGTGCCAGCGGGCAGGGAAGCAATTCACCCCTCCACTTT. Amino acids: CASGQGSNSPLHF.

This clone showed up just a few times. The same CDR3 is also encoded by other DNA sequences in this sample. This chain connects TRBV6-5 to TRBJ2-6, with D unresolved. Germline V gene data show CDR1 as MNHEY and CDR2 as SVGAGI. The CDR3 is 11 amino acids. The germline V and J ends were trimmed by 5 bases and 4 bases, with 0 bases remaining between them. The DNA of the CDR3 is TGTGCCAGCAGTGGGGCCAACGTCCTGACTTTC. It is translated as CASSGANVLTF.

V usage is TRBV5-6 and J usage is TRBJ2-4; possible D gene TRBD1, 5 bases. CDR3 length: 13 residues. Trimming took off 6 bases at V and 0 bases at J, with 7 bases between the two ends. CDR1 is SGHDT, CDR2 YYEEEE, per germline. The CDR3 bases are TGTGCCAGCAACCAGGGAGCCAAAAACATTCAGTACTTC. This gives the protein CASNQGAKNIQYF.

This clone has a handful of counts. CDR3 nucleotides: TGCGCCAGCAGCCAAGATAAGAGCGGTCCCTACGAGCAGTACTTC. Protein product: CASSQDKSGPYEQYF. The chain has TRBV4-3 and TRBJ2-7; D perhaps matches TRBD2 (5 bases). This CDR3 contains 15 residues. The germline V gene has CDR1 LGHNA and CDR2 YSLEER. V was cut by 0 bases and J by 2 bases, with 11 bases left in between.

V and J are TRBV19 and TRBJ2-1; 12 nucleotides align to TRBD1. Germline values: CDR1 LNHDA, CDR2 SQIVND (reference sequence). The CDR3 loop spans 15 amino acids. V lost 2 bases to trimming and J lost 8 bases; unmatched junction nucleotides: 4. DNA of the CDR3: TGTGCCAGTAGTATAAGGGGACAGGGGGCTGATGAGCAGTTCTTC. As protein: CASSIRGQGADEQFF.

This clone has only a few counts. V gene TRBV6-6 combines with J gene TRBJ1-1; D gene ambiguous. The ends were cut back, 0 bases at V and 1 base at J, with 9 bases in the middle. The CDR3 length is 15 residues. Per germline, CDR1 MNHNY and CDR2 SVGAGI (reference sequence). The CDR3 DNA follows: TGTGCCAGCAGTTACTCGACCACATCGAACACTGAAGCTTTCTTT. Translation: CASSYSTTSNTEAFF.